The 17 T cell receptor beta chains listed next were all sequenced from one sample in a study of regulatory T cells. The study's findings and limits: In CD3G-deficient patients, conventional CD4+ T cells were enriched for hydrophobic CDR3 residues at positions 6 and 7.

The PCR used 52 TRBV and 13 TRBJ primers. TCRdb's copy holds only in-frame clones and misses some; the assay was immunoSEQ multiplex PCR. The sample shows about 34,000 clones, roughly 93% of them seen only once. Their antigen targets remain unknown. The sample was conventional CD4+ T cells sorted from blood. These receptors were obtained from a child aged 2 to 10 with CD3G deficiency.

The rearrangement joins TRBV13 to TRBJ2-1; 9 bases fit TRBD1. This CDR3 has 16 amino acids. The J segment lost 3 bases and the V segment lost 5 bases, leaving 8 bases of the junction unmatched. Looked up from germline, CDR1 is PRHDT and CDR2 is FYEKMQ (reference sequence). The CDR3 DNA follows: TGTGCCAGCAGCCGAAAACAGGGGGCTCTCTACAATGAGCAGTTCTTC. Its protein product is CASSRKQGALYNEQFF.

This sequence joins TRBV28 and TRBJ1-5, with D maybe TRBD1 (5 bases). V lost 3 bases and J lost 0, with 15 bases in between. Germline assignment: CDR1 MDHEN and CDR2 SYDVKM. This CDR3 region has 17 residues. CDR3 coding DNA: TGTGCCAGCAGTTTCGCGCTTAGGGGCGTTAGCAATCAGCCCCAGCATTTT. Protein product: CASSFALRGVSNQPQHF.

About this clone: One junction end does not reproduce the germline sequence, and a read error may be involved. The chain carries TRBV28 and TRBJ1-1; 7 bases match TRBD1. Looked up from germline, CDR1 is MDHEN and CDR2 is SYDVKM. This CDR3 is built from 14 residues. The CDR3 loop is CASSTQTGNPEAFF. In DNA, the CDR3 is TGTGCCAGCAGCACCCAGACAGGGAACCCTGAAGCTTTCTTT.

In this sample, this clone turned up once. This chain connects TRBV5-1 to TRBJ2-5; D is uncertain. V lost 4 bases and J lost 4, with 11 bases in between. CDR3 length: 13 amino acids. Germline V gene lookup returns CDR1 SGHRS and CDR2 YFSETQ. The CDR3 sequence: CASSPNMAETQYF. The DNA of the CDR3 is TGCGCCAGCAGCCCTAATATGGCAGAGACCCAGTACTTC.

The V and J genes are TRBV5-1 and TRBJ2-1, with TRBD2 as a possible D gene (6 bases). V shed 3 bases and J shed 9 bases, with 16 bases lying between them. The CDR3 is 14 residues long. Germline values: CDR1 SGHRS, CDR2 YFSETQ. The CDR3 loop is CASSWDFPLGEQFF. CDR3 bases: TGCGCCAGCAGCTGGGACTTTCCGTTGGGTGAGCAGTTCTTC.

This clone showed up just a few times. The chain is built from TRBV5-1 and TRBJ2-2, with D possibly being TRBD2 (7 bases). Germline V gives CDR1 SGHRS, CDR2 YFSETQ. This CDR3 comprises 15 residues. The V gene lost 3 bases and the J gene lost 0 bases, with 9 bases spanning the gap. CDR3 sequence (DNA): TGCGCCAGCAGCTGGGGGGGCGCGAACACCGGGGAGCTGTTTTTT. It encodes CASSWGGANTGELFF.

This clone was seen once. The V and J genes are TRBV6-1 and TRBJ1-2, with D unresolved. V lost 6 bases, J lost 4 bases, and 15 bases lay in between. The CDR3 length is 14 residues. Per the germline V gene, CDR1 is MNHNS and CDR2 is SASEGT. This CDR3 is CASSIFGRSYGYTF. The DNA of the CDR3 is TGTGCCAGCAGCATCTTCGGACGAAGCTATGGCTACACCTTC.

J is TRBJ1-1 and V is TRBV6-1; no firm D call. Germline CDR1 is MNHNS and CDR2 is SASEGT. The V and J ends lost 6 bases and 5 bases respectively, with 7 bases between them. The CDR3 totals 11 residues. In nucleotides, the CDR3 is TGTGCCAGCAGGGGTGTGACTGAAGCTTTCTTT. This codes for CASRGVTEAFF.

This rearrangement joins TRBV27 to TRBJ2-1; no reliable D call. The CDR3 is 16 residues long. Germline assignment: CDR1 MNHEY and CDR2 SMNVEV (reference sequence). V was shortened by 5 bases and J by 4 bases, with 18 bases between the two germline ends. CDR3 sequence reads: CASSKIGLNGYNEQFF. For the CDR3, the DNA is TGTGCCAGCAGTAAAATAGGTCTCAACGGGTACAATGAGCAGTTCTTC.

The chain carries TRBV5-1 and TRBJ2-1, with D possibly TRBD2 on 6 matching bases. This CDR3 contains 14 residues. Germline V CDR1 and CDR2: SGHRS, YFSETQ. V lost 5 bases to trimming and J lost 4 bases, with 13 bases between them. The CDR3 is CASRMASAYNEQFF. Written as DNA, the CDR3 is TGCGCCAGCAGGATGGCTAGCGCATACAATGAGCAGTTCTTC.

The rearrangement links TRBV28 to TRBJ1-4, with a weak D call TRBD1 (6 bases). Germline assignment: CDR1 MDHEN and CDR2 SYDVKM. The V end lost 6 bases, the J end lost 8 bases, and 16 bases lay between the germline ends. The CDR3 is made up of 14 amino acids. The CDR3 protein is CASSQGGIGEKLFF. The CDR3, as DNA: TGTGCCAGCAGCCAAGGGGGGATAGGAGAAAAACTGTTTTTT.

The V call is TRBV28, the J call TRBJ2-1, with D uncertain. V was clipped by 5 bases and J by 6 bases, with 11 bases between them. The germline gives CDR1 MDHEN, CDR2 SYDVKM. This CDR3 is built from 13 residues. The CDR3 here is CASSPPGLNEQFF. The CDR3 coding sequence is TGTGCCAGCAGTCCCCCCGGGCTCAATGAGCAGTTCTTC.

CDR3 protein: CASSLTAASVFPYEQYF. CDR3 coding DNA: TGTGCCAGCAGTTTAACCGCGGCTAGCGTCTTCCCCTACGAGCAGTACTTC. The chain employs TRBV28 and TRBJ2-7; a weak D match, TRBD2 (6 bases). The CDR3 has 17 amino acids. Between the trimmed V and J ends, which lost 2 bases and 2 bases, there was a span of 19 bases. The germline CDR1 and CDR2 sequences are MDHEN and SYDVKM.

V is TRBV7-8 and J is TRBJ2-1, with D possibly matching TRBD2 (5 bases). V lost 3 bases and J 1 base, leaving 7 bases between the germline ends. CDR3 size: 14 residues. Germline loops: CDR1 SGHVS, CDR2 FQNEAQ. CDR3 nucleotide sequence: TGTGCCAGCAGCTTGAGCGGTTCCTACAATGAGCAGTTCTTC. Residues: CASSLSGSYNEQFF. The full variable domain, with the rest looked up from reference TRBV7-8 and TRBJ2-1, is GAGVSQSPRYKVAKRGQDVALRCDPISGHVSLFWYQQALGQGPEFLTYFQNEAQLDKSGLPSDRFFAERPEGSVSTLKIQRTQQEDSAVYLCASSLSGSYNEQFFGPGTRLTVL.

On this clone itself: At the DNA level, this CDR3 is encoded by other sequences in the same sample as well. This rearrangement joins TRBV28 to TRBJ2-7; D remains unclear. Deletions cut 4 bases from V and 4 bases from J, with 5 bases between. CDR3 length: 11 residues. The V gene's germline CDR1 is MDHEN and CDR2 SYDVKM. DNA for the CDR3: TGTGCCAGCAGTTCAAGGTACGAGCAGTACTTC. Its translation is CASSSRYEQYF.

V gene TRBV6-1 combines with J gene TRBJ2-7; D might be TRBD1 or TRBD2, each matching 5 bases. Germline V gene sequence: CDR1 MNHNS, CDR2 SASEGT. This CDR3 has 15 residues. Trimming shortened V by 0 bases and J by 8 bases, and 17 bases separated the two germline ends. This CDR3 reads CASSEAAYYGGKQYF. DNA of the CDR3: TGTGCCAGCAGTGAAGCGGCGTATTATGGGGGAAAGCAGTACTTC.

The V call is TRBV5-1, the J call TRBJ1-2; tentative D call: TRBD1 (6 bases). This CDR3 spans 16 amino acids. Germline V CDR1 and CDR2: SGHRS, YFSETQ. V was trimmed by 0 bases and J by 4 bases, leaving 16 bases between them. DNA for the CDR3: TGCGCCAGCAGCTTGGAGTCTGGGGGGCGCGGCTATGGCTACACCTTC. This encodes CASSLESGGRGYGYTF.